Presented here are 11 T cell receptor beta chains from one specimen sequenced in a study of shared T cell receptors in the human thymus. This table comes from immunoSEQ multiplex PCR, and its TCRdb copy is limited to in-frame clones, with some not included. The sample has more than 550,000 clones, around 85% seen once. Separately, the same data were catalogued under a study of human thymus T cells.

Sequenced: thymocytes. All receptors derive from a girl less than two years old with a congenital heart defect.

The rearrangement joins TRBV6-1 to TRBJ1-2; TRBD1 is a possible D gene (6 bases). The CDR3 has 13 residues. V was shortened by 1 base and J by 7 bases, with 10 bases between the two germline ends. Germline CDR1 reads MNHNS; CDR2 reads SASEGT. As DNA, the CDR3 is TGTGCCAGCAGTGAAGGATGGGGGCTTGGCTACACCTTC. Translated: CASSEGWGLGYTF.

This clone was detected only a few times. The rearrangement uses TRBV18 and TRBJ2-3; possible D gene TRBD2, 7 bases. Trimming took off 0 bases at V and 3 bases at J, with 16 bases between the two ends. The V gene's germline CDR1 is KGHSH and CDR2 LQKENI. There are 17 residues in the CDR3. The CDR3 loop is CASSPPFGGPGTDTQYF. Written as DNA, the CDR3 is TGTGCCAGCTCACCACCATTCGGGGGGCCGGGTACAGATACGCAGTATTTT. The whole variable domain, filled in from reference TRBV18 and TRBJ2-3, reads NAGVMQNPRHLVRRRGQEARLRCSPMKGHSHVYWYRQLPEEGLKFMVYLQKENIIDESGMPKERFSAEFPKEGPSILRIQQVVRGDSAAYFCASSPPFGGPGTDTQYFGPGTRLTVL.

The V call is TRBV9, the J call TRBJ2-3, with TRBD1 matching over 9 bases. CDR1 is SGDLS and CDR2 is YYNGEE in the germline V gene. The CDR3 has 18 amino acids. V trimming: 1 base; J trimming: 4 bases; junction bases outside the gene matches: 13. CDR3 residues: CASSVPQTGGATPDTQYF. Here the CDR3 DNA reads TGTGCCAGCAGCGTACCTCAGACAGGGGGTGCAACACCAGATACGCAGTATTTT.

The chain couples TRBV6-1 to TRBJ1-3; D is undetermined. Trimming cost V 4 bases and J 0 bases, with 16 bases left between them. From germline, CDR1 is MNHNS and CDR2 SASEGT. The CDR3 covers 17 residues. CDR3 coding DNA: TGTGCCAGCAGTGGGCGCAGGATTTCCAACTCTGGAAACACCATATATTTT. This sequence encodes CASSGRRISNSGNTIYF.

The chain joins TRBV6-5 to TRBJ2-2; 7 bases map to TRBD1. CDR1 and CDR2 (germline): MNHEY, SVGAGI. V shed 6 bases and J 5 bases; nucleotides not matched to a gene: 6. CDR3 length: 14 residues. CDR3 nucleotides: TGTGCCAGCAGACTGACAGGGAAGACCGGGGAGCTGTTTTTT. Its translation is CASRLTGKTGELFF.

V usage is TRBV5-6 and J usage is TRBJ2-1; 8 nucleotides match TRBD1. Germline V CDR1 and CDR2: SGHDT, YYEEEE. The trim removed 4 bases at V and 7 bases at J, leaving 13 bases unmatched. The CDR3 is made up of 16 amino acids. CDR3 amino acids: CASSLGQGPRGNEQFF. Here the CDR3 DNA reads TGTGCCAGCAGCCTAGGACAGGGCCCCCGGGGGAATGAGCAGTTCTTC. Using reference TRBV5-6 and TRBJ2-1 for the parts outside the CDR3, the full variable domain is DAGVTQSPTHLIKTRGQQVTLRCSPKSGHDTVSWYQQALGQGPQFIFQYYEEEERQRGNFPDRFSGHQFPNYSSELNVNALLLGDSALYLCASSLGQGPRGNEQFFGPGTRLTVL.

The table lists this clone with a count of one. The gene calls are TRBV5-1 and TRBJ1-1; D is unclear. The CDR3 covers 17 residues. Germline V gene lookup returns CDR1 SGHRS and CDR2 YFSETQ. Deletions cut 0 bases from V and 1 base from J, with 16 bases between. This CDR3 is CASSLGWAGPPNTEAFF. For the CDR3, the DNA is TGCGCCAGCAGCTTGGGTTGGGCAGGCCCCCCGAACACTGAAGCTTTCTTT.

A few counts support this clone. The rearrangement joins TRBV6-6 to TRBJ1-2; 9 bases align to TRBD1. This CDR3 spans 13 amino acids. Unmatched junction bases numbered 13, after V lost 10 bases and J lost 10 bases. From germline, CDR1 is MNHNY and CDR2 SVGAGI (reference sequence). The CDR3 DNA reads as TGTGCCACCACCGTGACCGGGACAGGGCCCTACACCTTC. Translated: CATTVTGTGPYTF.

The V gene is TRBV5-1, the J gene TRBJ2-7; TRBD1 agrees at 8 bases. Trimming at V came to 0 bases and at J to 4 bases, leaving 15 bases not matched to a gene. CDR3 length: 18 residues. Germline assignment: CDR1 SGHRS and CDR2 YFSETQ. The CDR3 bases are TGCGCCAGCAGCTTGGTTTTTCCGTCATCAGGGGGCGCTTACGAGCAGTACTTC. Protein sequence: CASSLVFPSSGGAYEQYF.

This clone was picked up one time. V is TRBV29-1 and J is TRBJ2-1; TRBD1 is a possible D gene (6 bases). CDR3 length equals 14 residues. The germline V gene has CDR1 SQVTM and CDR2 ANQGSEA. With 6 bases removed from V and 9 bases from J, the gap between germline ends came to 21 bases. The chain's CDR3 is CSVGTTDPKGEQFF. Here the CDR3 DNA reads TGCAGCGTGGGGACAACTGACCCGAAGGGTGAGCAGTTCTTC.

CDR3 bases: TGTGCCAGCAGCGTAGGAACGGGCCTACGGGGACAACGACCTGGAAACACCATATATTTT. Translation: CASSVGTGLRGQRPGNTIYF. The chain recombines TRBV9 with TRBJ1-3; possible D gene TRBD1, 6 bases. In germline, CDR1 is SGDLS, CDR2 YYNGEE. The CDR3 length is 20 residues. With 0 bases removed from V and 2 bases from J, the gap between germline ends came to 24 bases.